The present TCR beta chain was sequenced within a study of CD8 T cells in ankylosing spondylitis. This CDR3 region has 12 residues. The V end lost 6 bases, the J end lost 1 base, and 7 bases lay between the germline ends. CDR1 is ENHRY and CDR2 is SYGVKD in the germline V gene. This clonotype was counted only a few times. Its antigen is not identified. Study-wide findings and caveats: Within matched ankylosing spondylitis synovial fluid, disease-linked clones were reportedly significantly enriched.

Libraries for TCR beta were made by quantitative 5'-RACE with molecular barcodes. TCRdb used MiXCR to reprocess the 5' RACE reads, holding one entry per CDR3 protein. The sample holds 250,000 or so distinct CDR3 sequences, about 24% seen once. This receptor was identified in a male donor with ankylosing spondylitis or in good health (not recorded which). The sample was blood, either unsorted or a sorted T cell fraction (not recorded which). V and J are TRBV10-3 and TRBJ2-7; no reliable D call. The CDR3 bases are TGTGCCATCAGGAAGGAGTCCTACGAGCAGTACTTC. Translation gives CAIRKESYEQYF.